The next 25 T cell receptor beta chains were all read from a single sample in a study of T cells of healthy individuals. Each CDR3 protein gets one entry after TCRdb re-called the 5' RACE reads with MiXCR. Seen here are around 100,000 distinct CDR3 sequences, roughly 15% observed once, and the top ten hold roughly 6.2%. The receptors were sampled from a human donor in good health.

This chain uses TRBV6-5 with TRBJ2-1, with 11 nucleotides matching TRBD2. V shed 5 bases, J shed 6 bases, and the junction held 9 bases outside the gene matches. The CDR3 is 16 amino acids. Germline assignment: CDR1 MNHEY and CDR2 SVGAGI. The DNA of the CDR3 is TGTGCCAGCAGTCGCCCCTCGGGACTAGCGGTCAATGAGCAGTTCTTC. Protein: CASSRPSGLAVNEQFF.

V gene TRBV7-2 combines with J gene TRBJ1-6, with D tentatively TRBD1 (6 bases). Trimming removed 6 bases from V and 6 bases from J, with 12 bases in between. This CDR3 has 14 amino acids. Germline V lookup: CDR1 SGHTA, CDR2 FQGNSA. The CDR3 sequence is CASRRDRFNSPLHF. CDR3 nucleotide sequence: TGTGCCAGCAGACGAGACAGGTTTAATTCACCCCTCCACTTT.

This chain links TRBV28 with TRBJ1-5, with D unresolved. Per germline, CDR1 MDHEN and CDR2 SYDVKM. This CDR3 region has 15 residues. Trimming pared 8 bases from V and 2 bases from J, leaving 16 bases between. CDR3 in DNA: TGTGCCAGCCTCCTCCGGGGATCGGGCAATCAGCCCCAGCATTTT. This gives the protein CASLLRGSGNQPQHF.

This clonotype was found a few times. The V gene is TRBV4-2, the J gene TRBJ1-5; the D gene is possibly TRBD1 (6 bases). Trimming took off 3 bases at V and 3 bases at J, with 15 bases between the two ends. Germline loops: CDR1 LGHNA, CDR2 YNFKEQ. CDR3 length: 16 residues. CDR3 residues: CASSQEGGAINQPQHF. The CDR3 bases are TGTGCCAGCAGCCAGGAGGGGGGGGCAATCAATCAGCCCCAGCATTTT.

There are many counts of this clonotype. This chain links TRBV6-5 with TRBJ1-1; no firm D call. The V end lost 2 bases, the J end lost 5 bases, and 12 bases lay between the germline ends. This CDR3 comprises 14 residues. Germline loops: CDR1 MNHEY, CDR2 SVGAGI. Here the CDR3 DNA reads TGTGCCAGCAGTTACGTCTCGGGTGGGACTGAAGCTTTCTTT. It translates to CASSYVSGGTEAFF.

This clonotype was observed at least ten times. The rearrangement joins TRBV20-1 to TRBJ2-1; 10 bases agree with TRBD2. This CDR3 spans 15 amino acids. Germline assignment: CDR1 DFQATT and CDR2 SNEGSKA (reference sequence). Unmatched junction bases numbered 13, after V lost 6 bases and J lost 8 bases. This CDR3 reads CSATLASGSLYEQFF. In nucleotides, the CDR3 is TGCAGTGCAACCCTGGCTAGCGGGAGCCTCTATGAGCAGTTCTTC.

This clonotype has just a few counts. The rearrangement uses TRBV7-9 and TRBJ2-3; TRBD2 agrees at 10 bases. The junction had 2 bases not matched to a gene; V was cut back by 1 base and J by 1 base. Germline CDR1 is SEHNR and CDR2 is FQNEAQ (reference sequence). CDR3 length: 16 residues. CDR3: CASSLVLAGRTDTQYF. Written as DNA, the CDR3 is TGTGCCAGCAGCTTAGTACTAGCGGGACGCACAGATACGCAGTATTTT. The full variable domain, rest sourced from reference TRBV7-9 and TRBJ2-3, is DTGVSQNPRHKITKRGQNVTFRCDPISEHNRLYWYRQTLGQGPEFLTYFQNEAQLEKSRLLSDRFSAERPKGSFSTLEIQRTEQGDSAMYLCASSLVLAGRTDTQYFGPGTRLTVL.

In this sample, this clonotype turned up many times. The chain combines TRBV20-1 with TRBJ1-1; D uncertain. V was cut by 4 bases and J by 0 bases, with 9 bases left in between. Germline assignment: CDR1 DFQATT and CDR2 SNEGSKA (reference sequence). The CDR3 totals 13 residues. The CDR3 region is CSAIRDMNTEAFF. The CDR3 DNA follows: TGCAGTGCTATCCGGGATATGAACACTGAAGCTTTCTTT.

The chain combines TRBV28 with TRBJ1-2; possible D gene TRBD1, 6 bases. The CDR3 runs to 13 residues. The V gene's germline CDR1 is MDHEN and CDR2 SYDVKM. The V end was cut by 5 bases, the J end by 8 bases, with 15 bases between. CDR3 in amino acids: CASSESDSWGYTF. As DNA, the CDR3 is TGTGCCAGCAGTGAATCGGACAGTTGGGGCTACACCTTC.

The rearrangement links TRBV29-1 to TRBJ2-4; 10 bases line up with TRBD2. CDR1 and CDR2 (germline): SQVTM, ANQGSEA. The trim removed 1 base at V and 8 bases at J, leaving 5 bases unmatched. The CDR3 totals 14 residues. CDR3 region: CSVEAPSGSHIQYF. In nucleotides, the CDR3 is TGCAGCGTTGAAGCCCCTAGCGGGAGTCACATTCAGTACTTC.

This clonotype was recorded a few times. The chain employs TRBV4-3 and TRBJ2-5; a possible D gene is TRBD1 (5 bases). Germline V lookup: CDR1 LGHNA, CDR2 YSLEER. Trimming took 0 bases from V and 5 from J, leaving 10 bases between them. This CDR3 spans 14 amino acids. Here the CDR3 DNA reads TGCGCCAGCAGCCAAGATACCGCAGGGGAGACCCAGTACTTC. Translating it yields CASSQDTAGETQYF.

This clonotype was detected only a few times. The V and J genes are TRBV20-1 and TRBJ2-7; either TRBD1 or TRBD2 may supply D (5 bases each). Germline CDR1 is DFQATT and CDR2 is SNEGSKA (reference sequence). Trimming left V 5 bases short and J 3 bases short, with 17 bases between. CDR3 length equals 14 residues. CDR3 nucleotide sequence: TGCAGTGCTCCGGGGTGGCGAGGGGTCTACGAGCAGTACTTC. Amino acids: CSAPGWRGVYEQYF.

Many counts were recorded for this clonotype. CDR3 region: CAISGTGGVREKLFF. For the CDR3, the DNA is TGTGCCATCAGTGGTACAGGGGGCGTTCGGGAAAAACTGTTTTTT. The chain has TRBV10-3 and TRBJ1-4; 9 bases line up with TRBD1. CDR3 size: 15 residues. From germline, CDR1 is ENHRY and CDR2 SYGVKD. Trimming cost V 4 bases and J 8 bases; bases outside gene matches: 8.

The gene calls are TRBV20-1 and TRBJ1-5; TRBD1 might be the D (5 bases). This CDR3 spans 14 amino acids. Germline loops: CDR1 DFQATT, CDR2 SNEGSKA (reference sequence). Deletions cut 5 bases from V and 2 bases from J, with 13 bases between. CDR3 loop: CSAADIFGNQPQHF. Here the CDR3 DNA reads TGCAGTGCTGCGGACATCTTCGGCAATCAGCCCCAGCATTTT.

This clonotype was seen a few times. The chain joins TRBV6-1 to TRBJ1-1; 7 bases are shared with TRBD1. This CDR3 is built from 13 residues. CDR1 MNHNS and CDR2 SASEGT come from the germline V gene. V trimming: 4 bases; J trimming: 8 bases; junction bases outside the gene matches: 7. This CDR3 reads CASSVKGATEAFF. The DNA of the CDR3 is TGTGCCAGCAGTGTAAAGGGGGCAACGGAAGCTTTCTTT.

This chain links TRBV29-1 with TRBJ2-1; D unclear. CDR3 length: 12 amino acids. The V gene's germline CDR1 is SQVTM and CDR2 ANQGSEA. V was shortened by 4 bases and J by 5 bases, with 9 bases between the two germline ends. The CDR3 DNA sequence: TGCAGCGTTGGTTCGGTGCACAATGAGCAGTTCTTC. Amino acids: CSVGSVHNEQFF.

The rearrangement joins TRBV6-5 to TRBJ2-2; 7 nucleotides match TRBD2. Germline CDR1 reads MNHEY; CDR2 reads SVGAGI. J gave up 0 bases and V 8 bases, and 9 bases lay outside the gene matches. This CDR3 comprises 16 residues. The chain's CDR3 is CASGGLDRSNTGELFF. The CDR3 bases are TGTGCCAGCGGCGGACTAGACCGTTCGAACACCGGGGAGCTGTTTTTT.

This clonotype was observed a handful of times. V and J are TRBV7-2 and TRBJ1-5, with D possibly TRBD1 on 6 matching bases. Germline V gene data show CDR1 as SGHTA and CDR2 as FQGNSA. V dropped 7 bases and J dropped 7 bases, with 17 bases sitting between them. CDR3 length: 14 residues. The CDR3 nucleotides read TGTGCCAGCAAGGGGCAAGGGGGATCCCAGCCCCAGCATTTT. Protein product: CASKGQGGSQPQHF.

Only a few counts were recorded for this clonotype. The chain is built from TRBV29-1 and TRBJ2-1, with TRBD2 matching 11 bases. Germline CDR1 reads SQVTM; CDR2 reads ANQGSEA. This CDR3 spans 12 amino acids. J gave up 10 bases and V 6 bases, and 5 bases lay outside the gene matches. CDR3 DNA sequence: TGCAGCGTGGATGGGACTAGCGGCGAGCAGTTCTTC. It encodes CSVDGTSGEQFF.

The chain uses TRBV7-2 and TRBJ2-1; 11 bases align to TRBD2. The CDR3 runs 14 residues. Trimming at V came to 5 bases and at J to 9 bases, leaving 6 bases not matched to a gene. Germline V gene data show CDR1 as SGHTA and CDR2 as FQGNSA. CDR3 sequence reads: CASSRTSGSREQFF. The CDR3 DNA reads as TGTGCCAGCAGCCGTACTAGCGGGAGTCGTGAGCAGTTCTTC.

This clonotype was counted many times. The chain recombines TRBV4-2 with TRBJ2-7; either TRBD1 or TRBD2 may supply D (5 bases each). CDR1 is LGHNA, CDR2 YNFKEQ, per germline. With 1 base removed from V and 2 bases from J, the gap between germline ends came to 18 bases. The CDR3 is 17 amino acids. CDR3 sequence reads: CASSQGGMGTFTYEQYF. The DNA of the CDR3 is TGTGCCAGCAGCCAAGGGGGGATGGGCACCTTTACCTACGAGCAGTACTTC.

This clonotype came up a few times. V usage is TRBV6-2 or TRBV6-3 and J usage is TRBJ2-7; a weak D match, TRBD1 (5 bases). Germline lookup yields CDR1 MNHEY and CDR2 SVGEGT. This CDR3 spans 15 amino acids. The V end lost 4 bases, the J end lost 3 bases, and 16 bases lay between the germline ends. The CDR3 DNA is TGTGCCAGCAGTTGGACGCGACAGATGAACTACGAGCAGTACTTC. Protein: CASSWTRQMNYEQYF.

The table lists this clonotype with many counts. The V call is TRBV27, the J call TRBJ2-7; TRBD1 aligns across 9 bases. The CDR3 has 15 amino acids. The junction had 7 bases not matched to a gene; V was cut back by 3 bases and J by 4 bases. Germline lookup yields CDR1 MNHEY and CDR2 SMNVEV (reference sequence). CDR3 in amino acids: CASSLGGTGLYEQYF. The CDR3 DNA follows: TGTGCCAGCAGTTTGGGCGGGACAGGGTTGTACGAGCAGTACTTC.

This clonotype came up once. J is TRBJ2-7 and V is TRBV7-2, with 8 bases matching TRBD1. This CDR3 is 15 amino acids long. The germline V gene has CDR1 SGHTA and CDR2 FQGNSA. V lost 6 bases, J lost 5 bases, and 12 bases stayed unmatched. The DNA of the CDR3 is TGTGCCAGCAGACCCCGGGACAGGCCCACCCACGAGCAGTACTTC. This codes for CASRPRDRPTHEQYF. Complete variable domain (other parts from reference TRBV7-2 and TRBJ2-7): GAGVSQSPSNKVTEKGKDVELRCDPISGHTALYWYRQSLGQGLEFLIYFQGNSAPDKSGLPSDRFSAERTGGSVSTLTIQRTQQEDSAVYLCASRPRDRPTHEQYFGPGTRLTVT.

The chain links TRBV20-1 to TRBJ2-7, with D perhaps TRBD1 or TRBD2 (5 bases each). CDR3 length equals 12 residues. V shed 0 bases and J shed 7 bases, with 10 bases lying between them. Germline CDR1 DFQATT, CDR2 SNEGSKA (reference sequence). CDR3 DNA sequence: TGCAGTGCTAGAGACGGGGACGGAGAGCAGTACTTC. This codes for CSARDGDGEQYF.